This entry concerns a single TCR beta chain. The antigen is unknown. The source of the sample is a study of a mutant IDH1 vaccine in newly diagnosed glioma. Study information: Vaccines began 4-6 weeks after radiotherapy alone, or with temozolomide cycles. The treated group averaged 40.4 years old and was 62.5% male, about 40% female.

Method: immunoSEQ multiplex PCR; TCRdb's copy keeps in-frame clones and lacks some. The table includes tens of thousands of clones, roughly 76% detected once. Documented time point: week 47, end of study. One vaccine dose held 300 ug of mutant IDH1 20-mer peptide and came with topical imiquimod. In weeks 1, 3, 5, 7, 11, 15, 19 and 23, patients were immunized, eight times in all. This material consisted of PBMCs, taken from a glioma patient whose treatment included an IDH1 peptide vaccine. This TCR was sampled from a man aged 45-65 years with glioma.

The CDR3 DNA sequence: TGTGCCACCTCCGGGACAGGGGGCATGAATGAGCAGTTCTTC. Its protein is CATSGTGGMNEQFF. V is TRBV10-3 and J is TRBJ2-1, with 12 positions matching TRBD1. With V trimmed by 10 bases and J by 7 bases, 8 bases remained unmatched. CDR3 length equals 14 residues. Germline V gives CDR1 ENHRY, CDR2 SYGVKD.